Listed below are T cell receptor beta chains from one sample, sequenced in a study of blood T cells in healthy people across ages. MiXCR was run by TCRdb on the 5' RACE reads, yielding one entry per CDR3 protein. The sample holds hundreds of thousands of distinct CDR3 sequences, 25% to 35% seen once. The sample comprised blood. The receptors here all came from an elderly woman in good health. The CDR3 runs from the conserved cysteine through the conserved F or W. A D gene is named only where the DNA matches it firmly. The size field is filled for only some rows; it gives once, few, many or a size class.

>TRBD2|TRBV20-1|TRBJ2-1|NA
CSASGLAGTAYEQFF
TGCAGTGCTAGTGGTCTAGCGGGGACAGCCTACGAGCAGTTCTTC
>TRBD2|TRBV7-2|TRBJ2-2|few
CASSLRLAGGTGTGELFF
TGTGCCAGCAGCTTGAGGCTAGCGGGGGGGACGGGAACCGGGGAGCTGTTTTTT
>TRBD2|TRBV20-1|TRBJ2-7|NA
CSARSVGGRSSYEQYF
TGCAGTGCTAGATCTGTTGGCGGGAGAAGCTCCTACGAGCAGTACTTC
>TRBD2|TRBV9|TRBJ2-1|few
CASSVVAGGEQFF
TGTGCCAGCAGCGTAGTAGCGGGGGGTGAGCAGTTCTTC
>NA|TRBV28|TRBJ1-4|NA
CASSSRGGPNEKLFF
TGTGCCAGCAGTTCTCGAGGAGGCCCCAATGAAAAACTGTTTTTT
>TRBD1|TRBV10-3|TRBJ1-5|NA
CAISDGQGTRQPQHF
TGTGCCATCAGCGACGGACAGGGGACGAGGCAGCCCCAGCATTTT
>NA|TRBV12-3/TRBV12-4|TRBJ2-1|NA
CASTRTEEQFF
TGTGCCAGCACCCGGACAGAGGAGCAGTTCTTC
>NA|TRBV4-3|TRBJ1-6|many
CASSQFGVDSPLHF
TGCGCCAGCAGCCAATTTGGAGTGGATTCACCCCTCCACTTT
>TRBD1|TRBV6-2/TRBV6-3|TRBJ1-2|NA
CASRPGTGVNYGYTF
TGTGCCAGCAGGCCCGGGACAGGGGTTAACTATGGCTACACCTTC
>NA|TRBV11-3|TRBJ1-1|few
CTSSLDHSEEAFF
TGTACCAGCAGCTTAGATCATTCGGAGGAAGCTTTCTTT
>NA|TRBV7-9|TRBJ2-4|NA
CASSLDVNIQYF
TGTGCCAGCAGCTTAGACGTAAACATTCAGTACTTC
>NA|TRBV20-1|TRBJ2-6|NA
CSFGRGSGANVLTF
TGCAGTTTCGGCAGAGGCTCTGGGGCCAACGTCCTGACTTTC
>NA|TRBV10-3|TRBJ2-7|many
CAIVGGVGYEQYF
TGTGCCATCGTGGGGGGAGTGGGCTACGAGCAGTACTTC
>NA|TRBV7-9|TRBJ2-1|many
CASSLVGGRILNEQFF
TGTGCCAGCAGCTTAGTGGGGGGGCGTATTCTCAATGAGCAGTTCTTC
>TRBD2|TRBV7-2|TRBJ2-3|NA
CASSPDSLRGGDTQYF
TGTGCCAGCAGCCCGGATAGTTTGCGGGGGGGAGATACGCAGTATTTT
>NA|TRBV6-2/TRBV6-3|TRBJ1-5|NA
CAIGRANQPQHF
TGTGCCATCGGACGGGCCAATCAGCCCCAGCATTTT
>NA|TRBV6-6|TRBJ1-2|many
CASSYSRANYGYTF
TGTGCCAGCAGTTACTCCAGGGCGAACTATGGCTACACCTTC
>TRBD1|TRBV27|TRBJ2-3|many
CASSFRGQASTDTQYF
TGTGCCAGCAGTTTTAGGGGACAGGCGAGCACAGATACGCAGTATTTT
>NA|TRBV15|TRBJ1-4|few
CATAQPLQKLFF
TGTGCCACTGCACAGCCCCTCCAAAAACTGTTTTTT
>NA|TRBV7-2|TRBJ2-3|NA
CACSPRLVAGTQYF
TGTGCCTGCAGCCCCCGACTTGTGGCTGGTACGCAGTATTTT
>NA|TRBV20-1|TRBJ2-2|NA
CSARSPTLTGGLFF
TGCAGTGCGCGTAGTCCGACTTTGACCGGGGGGCTGTTTTTT
>NA|TRBV6-1|TRBJ2-1|many
CASSGWSYNEQFF
TGTGCCAGCAGTGGGTGGTCTTACAATGAGCAGTTCTTC
>NA|TRBV18|TRBJ2-7|NA
CASSRQTQEAQYF
TGTGCCAGCTCACGACAAACGCAAGAGGCCCAGTACTTC
>TRBD1|TRBV12-3/TRBV12-4|TRBJ2-7|many
CASSPRTGHSYEQYF
TGTGCCAGCAGTCCCCGGACAGGGCACTCCTACGAGCAGTACTTC
>NA|TRBV20-1|TRBJ2-3|few
CSARDVNTQYF
TGCAGTGCAAGGGACGTAAATACGCAGTATTTT
>TRBD1|TRBV7-9|TRBJ2-2|NA
CASTQGERSTGELFF
TGTGCGAGCACTCAGGGGGAGCGAAGCACCGGGGAGCTGTTTTTT
>TRBD2|TRBV5-1|TRBJ2-6|NA
CASSLAGSGGSGANVRPF
TGCGCCAGCAGCTTGGCAGGTAGCGGGGGCTCTGGGGCCAACGTCCGGCCTTTC
>NA|TRBV7-6|TRBJ1-4|many
CASSLANRESEKLFF
TGTGCCAGCAGCTTAGCGAACAGGGAGAGTGAAAAACTGTTTTTT
>TRBD2|TRBV6-6|TRBJ2-1|many
CASSPLGTSGGAGEQFF
TGTGCCAGCAGTCCCCTCGGGACTAGCGGGGGGGCAGGTGAGCAGTTCTTC
>NA|TRBV20-1|TRBJ2-1|many
CSARDYGAYNEQFF
TGCAGTGCTAGAGACTATGGAGCCTACAATGAGCAGTTCTTC
>TRBD1|TRBV15|TRBJ2-7|many
CATSSGTGGSYEQYF
TGTGCCACCAGCAGCGGGACAGGGGGTTCCTACGAGCAGTACTTC
>NA|TRBV20-1|TRBJ1-4|many
CSASHGDMDEKLFF
TGCAGTGCTAGCCATGGGGATATGGATGAAAAACTGTTTTTT
>TRBD1|TRBV7-3|TRBJ2-2|few
CASRPQGRKGGELFF
TGTGCCAGCAGGCCACAGGGGCGGAAAGGCGGGGAGCTGTTTTTT
>NA|TRBV20-1|TRBJ2-1|many
CSARVPGRTSGEQFF
TGCAGTGCTAGAGTACCGGGACGGACCTCCGGTGAGCAGTTCTTC
>NA|TRBV27|TRBJ1-2|many
CASSFLGEDGYTF
TGTGCCAGCAGTTTTCTAGGGGAGGATGGCTACACCTTC
>TRBD1|TRBV24-1|TRBJ1-5|few
CATSGVGQGGHQPQHF
TGTGCCACCAGTGGGGTTGGACAGGGGGGACATCAGCCCCAGCATTTT
>NA|TRBV20-1|TRBJ2-7|NA
CSARGNRVRGSYEQYF
TGCAGTGCTAGGGGTAACAGGGTAAGGGGCTCCTACGAGCAGTACTTC
>NA|TRBV5-4|TRBJ2-7|NA
CASSLDFSNEQYF
TGTGCCAGCAGCTTGGACTTTTCCAATGAGCAGTACTTC
>NA|TRBV11-2|TRBJ2-1|NA
CASSFGSYNEQFF
TGTGCCAGCAGCTTCGGGTCCTACAATGAGCAGTTCTTC
>TRBD2|TRBV27|TRBJ2-7|few
CASSGAGGVSTYNEQYF
TGTGCCAGCAGTGGGGCGGGGGGCGTCTCTACCTACAATGAGCAGTACTTC
>NA|TRBV4-2|TRBJ2-7|many
CASRAREGGEQYF
TGTGCCAGCAGGGCTAGAGAAGGGGGTGAGCAGTACTTC
>NA|TRBV20-1|TRBJ2-3|many
CSANQGLGTDTQYF
TGCAGTGCCAATCAGGGGCTCGGGACAGATACGCAGTATTTT
>NA|TRBV6-5|TRBJ2-1|NA
CASTAGQGGSFF
TGTGCCAGCACCGCCGGACAGGGAGGGTCGTTCTTC
>NA|TRBV6-5|TRBJ1-1|many
CASSYEQGTEAFF
TGTGCCAGCAGTTACGAACAAGGGACTGAAGCTTTCTTT
>NA|TRBV7-2|TRBJ2-5|NA
CASSLGPGQAGQETQYF
TGTGCCAGCAGCTTAGGTCCCGGACAGGCGGGGCAAGAGACCCAGTACTTC
>NA|TRBV7-2|TRBJ2-4|NA
CASSLGAASSSIQYF
TGTGCCAGCAGCTTAGGTGCGGCTAGTAGCAGCATTCAGTACTTC
>NA|TRBV6-1|TRBJ1-3|NA
CASSGGQTVSGNTIYF
TGTGCCAGCAGTGGAGGACAGACTGTCTCTGGAAACACCATATATTTT
>NA|TRBV12-3/TRBV12-4|TRBJ1-1|many
CASSFYSMNTEAFF
TGTGCCAGCAGTTTTTACAGCATGAACACTGAAGCTTTCTTT
>TRBD1|TRBV2|TRBJ2-3|NA
CASSPDGQGTDTQYF
TGTGCCAGCAGCCCAGATGGACAGGGCACAGATACGCAGTATTTT
>TRBD1|TRBV16|TRBJ1-6|NA
CASSQLGQAHSPLHF
TGTGCCAGCAGCCAATTGGGACAGGCGCATTCACCCCTCCACTTT
>NA|TRBV20-1|TRBJ1-1|many
CSARGHSNTEAFF
TGCAGTGCTAGAGGTCACTCGAACACTGAAGCTTTCTTT